These 25 T cell receptor beta chains were all obtained from the same sample, sequenced in a study of T cell repertoires in aging, cancer and after chemotherapy. Multiplex touch-down PCR with TRB-A/B primers amplified rearranged V-D-J TRB sequences. TCRdb re-called the multiplex PCR reads through MiXCR, storing one row per CDR3 protein. The sample lists about 3,100 distinct CDR3 sequences, about 35% seen once, with about 45% in the top ten. Peripheral blood genomic DNA, not sorted cells or RNA, was the template. Specimen: blood. These receptors originate from a human donor in good health.

V and J are TRBV6-5 and TRBJ1-1; possibly TRBD1 for D (5 bases). V was clipped by 7 bases and J by 1 base, with 16 bases between them. The length of the CDR3 is 15 residues. Germline lookup yields CDR1 MNHEY and CDR2 SVGAGI. In DNA, the CDR3 is TGTGCCAGCACCGAGACAATTGGGGGGAACACTGAAGCTTTCTTT. Protein sequence: CASTETIGGNTEAFF.

The chain joins TRBV27 to TRBJ1-1, with 7 bases aligning to TRBD1. The CDR3 sequence is 13 residues long. Germline loops: CDR1 MNHEY, CDR2 SMNVEV (reference sequence). V lost 6 bases to trimming and J lost 7 bases; unmatched junction nucleotides: 8. CDR3 sequence reads: CASRPGQRNEAFF. CDR3 bases: TGTGCCAGCAGACCGGGACAGCGGAATGAAGCTTTCTTT.

This clonotype was picked up a small number of times. The CDR3 region has the DNA TGTGCCACCTTACAGGGAAGCGAGCAGTTCTTC. Translated: CATLQGSEQFF. The chain joins TRBV27 to TRBJ2-1, with a weak D call TRBD1 (6 bases). CDR3 size: 11 residues. CDR1 is MNHEY and CDR2 is SMNVEV in the germline V gene (reference sequence). Trimming took 10 bases from V and 10 from J, leaving 14 bases between them.

The rearrangement links TRBV6-6 to TRBJ2-7, with a tentative D call TRBD2 (5 bases). Trimming shortened V by 6 bases and J by 2 bases, and 11 bases separated the two germline ends. Per the germline V gene, CDR1 is MNHNY and CDR2 is SVGAGI (reference sequence). The CDR3 runs 13 residues. CDR3: CASSLRGPYEQYF. In DNA, the CDR3 is TGTGCCAGCAGCTTGAGAGGGCCCTACGAGCAGTACTTC.

J is TRBJ1-2 and V is TRBV7-9, with D perhaps matching TRBD1 (5 bases). The CDR3 runs 15 residues. Germline CDR1 SEHNR, CDR2 FQNEAQ (reference sequence). V lost 5 bases to trimming and J lost 3 bases, with 16 bases between them. CDR3 in DNA: TGTGCCAGCAGCAGGGCCTTTGGAGGGGACTATGGCTACACCTTC. It encodes CASSRAFGGDYGYTF.

This chain uses TRBV2 with TRBJ1-6; maybe TRBD1 (5 bases). The CDR3 length is 14 residues. Trimming left V 8 bases short and J 8 bases short, with 16 bases between. Germline V gives CDR1 SNHLY, CDR2 FYNNEI. The CDR3, as DNA: TGTGCCAGCCGACAGACAAGGGGAGATTCACCCCTCCACTTT. Translated, it gives CASRQTRGDSPLHF.

This chain joins TRBV28 and TRBJ2-4, with D perhaps matching TRBD1 (5 bases). The CDR3 covers 16 residues. CDR1 and CDR2 (germline): MDHEN, SYDVKM. V dropped 6 bases and J dropped 1 base, with 16 bases sitting between them. CDR3 protein: CASSGQGRDAKNIQYF. In nucleotides, the CDR3 is TGTGCCAGCAGCGGCCAGGGAAGAGATGCCAAAAACATTCAGTACTTC.

The genes are TRBV27 and TRBJ1-4; 8 bases align to TRBD1. Germline V gene lookup returns CDR1 MNHEY and CDR2 SMNVEV (reference sequence). This CDR3 contains 14 residues. With 10 bases clipped from V and 4 bases from J, the junction kept 8 bases outside the gene matches. CDR3: CATKRDRYNEKLFF. For the CDR3, the DNA is TGTGCCACCAAGAGGGACAGGTATAATGAAAAACTGTTTTTT.

In this sample, this clonotype turned up a few times. The genes are TRBV5-5 and TRBJ1-5; D remains ambiguous. Trimming removed 1 base from V and 0 bases from J, with 8 bases in between. The CDR3 totals 15 residues. Germline V gives CDR1 SGHKS, CDR2 YYEKEE (reference sequence). The CDR3 protein is CASSLSPNSNQPQHF. The DNA for the CDR3 is TGTGCCAGCAGCTTGAGTCCAAATAGCAATCAGCCCCAGCATTTT.

In its sample, this clonotype was seen a few times. The chain recombines TRBV5-6 with TRBJ1-2; 10 bases agree with TRBD1. The ends lost 4 bases at V and 12 bases at J; junction bases unmatched: 9. CDR1 is SGHDT and CDR2 is YYEEEE in the germline V gene. The length of the CDR3 is 13 residues. The CDR3 DNA follows: TGTGCCAGCAGCGAGACCGGGACAGGGGACCACACCTTC. Amino acids: CASSETGTGDHTF.

This clonotype appeared a few times. The J gene is TRBJ2-6, the V gene TRBV6-1, with D tentatively TRBD2 (6 bases). Trimming took 6 bases from V and 3 from J, leaving 21 bases between them. This CDR3 comprises 18 residues. Germline CDR1 MNHNS, CDR2 SASEGT. The chain's CDR3 is CASSIIGGGEGGANVLTF. In DNA, the CDR3 is TGTGCCAGCAGCATTATTGGGGGAGGCGAGGGTGGGGCCAACGTCCTGACTTTC.

This clonotype was detected only a few times. The chain carries TRBV6-5 and TRBJ1-5, with D unclear. The CDR3 runs to 15 residues. Germline V gene lookup returns CDR1 MNHEY and CDR2 SVGAGI. The ends were cut back, 2 bases at V and 7 bases at J, with 15 bases in the middle. In DNA form, the CDR3 reads TGTGCCAGCAGTTACACTACACGTTTAGGGCAGCCCCAGCATTTT. Protein product: CASSYTTRLGQPQHF.

The chain is built from TRBV24-1 and TRBJ2-1; D is ambiguous. V lost 5 bases to trimming and J lost 4 bases, with 5 bases between them. Germline CDR1 and CDR2: KGHDR and SFDVKD. The CDR3 extends over 12 amino acids. The CDR3 coding sequence is TGTGCCACCAGTGGACAATACAATGAGCAGTTCTTC. It codes for CATSGQYNEQFF.

This clonotype was seen a handful of times. This chain joins TRBV6-1 and TRBJ1-4; maybe TRBD1 (6 bases). Per germline, CDR1 MNHNS and CDR2 SASEGT. Trimming took 11 bases from V and 7 from J, leaving 20 bases between them. The CDR3 is made up of 14 amino acids. DNA of the CDR3: TGTGCCGTCAGGAGGGGGAACCTGATTGAAAAACTGTTTTTT. Protein: CAVRRGNLIEKLFF.

By share, this clonotype ranks as medium-sized. The rearrangement links TRBV19 to TRBJ2-7; a possible D gene is TRBD1 (6 bases). The V end was cut by 4 bases, the J end by 7 bases, with 11 bases between. CDR3 length: 12 residues. CDR1 LNHDA and CDR2 SQIVND come from the germline V gene (reference sequence). The DNA of the CDR3 is TGTGCCAGTAGTACAGGGGTAGGGGAGCAGTACTTC. Translating it yields CASSTGVGEQYF.

This clonotype was counted a few times. The chain joins TRBV5-1 to TRBJ2-3; 7 bases line up with TRBD2. Germline CDR1 SGHRS, CDR2 YFSETQ. The trim removed 2 bases at V and 0 bases at J, leaving 6 bases unmatched. The CDR3 is 16 amino acids. CDR3 coding DNA: TGCGCCAGCAGCTTAGGGAGGGAGTTTAGCACAGATACGCAGTATTTT. Amino acid sequence: CASSLGREFSTDTQYF.

The rearrangement joins TRBV5-5 to TRBJ1-1; D possibly corresponds to TRBD1 (5 bases). CDR3 length: 13 amino acids. The V end was cut by 0 bases, the J end by 4 bases, with 7 bases between. The germline gives CDR1 SGHKS, CDR2 YYEKEE (reference sequence). The CDR3 sequence: CASSLGDVTEAFF. The DNA for the CDR3 is TGTGCCAGCAGCTTGGGGGACGTCACTGAAGCTTTCTTT.

This sequence joins TRBV5-6 and TRBJ2-7; 10 bases map to TRBD1. CDR1 and CDR2 from the germline V gene are SGHDT and YYEEEE. Trimming took 4 bases from V and 3 from J; bases not matched to a gene: 7. The CDR3 loop spans 15 amino acids. This chain's CDR3 is CASSNRDRGNYEQYF. The CDR3 nucleotides read TGTGCCAGCAGCAACCGGGACAGGGGAAACTACGAGCAGTACTTC.

The rearrangement joins TRBV20-1 to TRBJ1-1; 8 positions agree with TRBD1. CDR3 length equals 13 residues. V gave up 3 bases and J gave up 2 bases; unmatched junction bases: 2. Germline CDR1 and CDR2: DFQATT and SNEGSKA (reference sequence). DNA for the CDR3: TGCAGTGCTAGGGACAGGGTAAACACTGAAGCTTTCTTT. Translated: CSARDRVNTEAFF.

The chain employs TRBV7-6 and TRBJ2-3, with D perhaps TRBD1 or TRBD2 (5 bases each). CDR3 size: 14 residues. Germline CDR1 reads SGHVS; CDR2 reads FNYEAQ. Trimming left V 6 bases short and J 5 bases short, with 15 bases between. The CDR3 loop reads CASSLASGGDTQYF. The DNA of the CDR3 is TGTGCCAGCAGTCTAGCCTCTGGGGGAGATACGCAGTATTTT.

The rearrangement links TRBV18 to TRBJ1-2, with D tentatively TRBD1 (5 bases). In germline, CDR1 is KGHSH, CDR2 LQKENI. This CDR3 is built from 13 residues. V gave up 3 bases and J gave up 8 bases, with 13 bases separating them. The CDR3 nucleotides are TGTGCCAGCTCACCCCAAGACAGATACGGCTACACCTTC. This encodes CASSPQDRYGYTF. Variable domain in full (rest from reference TRBV18 and TRBJ1-2): NAGVMQNPRHLVRRRGQEARLRCSPMKGHSHVYWYRQLPEEGLKFMVYLQKENIIDESGMPKERFSAEFPKEGPSILRIQQVVRGDSAAYFCASSPQDRYGYTFGSGTRLTVV.

This clonotype counts as medium-sized. The V and J genes are TRBV12-3 or TRBV12-4 and TRBJ2-2; D call uncertain. CDR3 size: 12 residues. V lost 8 bases and J lost 6, with 10 bases in between. The CDR3 coding sequence is TGTGCCAGCCGGCCGATCCCCGGGGAGCTGTTTTTT. This codes for CASRPIPGELFF.

This clonotype appeared a few times. The chain employs TRBV19 and TRBJ1-3, with D unclear. This CDR3 contains 14 residues. The germline V and J ends were trimmed by 5 bases and 4 bases, with 12 bases remaining between them. Germline-derived CDR1 and CDR2 are LNHDA and SQIVND (reference sequence). CDR3 sequence reads: CASSPWGYGNTIYF. CDR3 DNA: TGTGCCAGTAGTCCTTGGGGATACGGAAACACCATATATTTT.

This chain's CDR3 is CASSLGQAGTQYF. For the CDR3, the DNA is TGTGCCAGCAGCTTGGGACAAGCTGGGACCCAGTACTTC. The chain joins TRBV5-6 to TRBJ2-5, with D hard to call. Per germline, CDR1 SGHDT and CDR2 YYEEEE. This CDR3 spans 13 amino acids. The V gene lost 0 bases and the J gene lost 7 bases, with 10 bases spanning the gap. Full variable domain (missing parts from reference TRBV5-6 and TRBJ2-5): DAGVTQSPTHLIKTRGQQVTLRCSPKSGHDTVSWYQQALGQGPQFIFQYYEEEERQRGNFPDRFSGHQFPNYSSELNVNALLLGDSALYLCASSLGQAGTQYFGPGTRLLVL.

The table lists this clonotype with a few counts. The chain uses TRBV18 and TRBJ2-7, with D tentatively TRBD1 (6 bases). V was pared by 6 bases and J by 2 bases, with 11 bases between. The CDR3 runs to 13 residues. The V gene's germline CDR1 is KGHSH and CDR2 LQKENI. For the CDR3, the DNA is TGTGCCAGCTCCCGGACAGCAGCCTACGAGCAGTACTTC. As protein: CASSRTAAYEQYF. The complete variable domain, with remaining parts taken from reference TRBV18 and TRBJ2-7, reads NAGVMQNPRHLVRRRGQEARLRCSPMKGHSHVYWYRQLPEEGLKFMVYLQKENIIDESGMPKERFSAEFPKEGPSILRIQQVVRGDSAAYFCASSRTAAYEQYFGPGTRLTVT.